This TCR beta chain was identified in a study of blood T cells in healthy people across ages. Findings and limits, study-wide: Per-million-T-cell TCR beta diversity fell roughly linearly with age. Possibly confounding the expanded clonotype changes was the fact that donor CMV status was unknown.

A sample-barcoded 5' primer and a J-beta primer mix were used in a second PCR of roughly 6 to 11 cycles. TCRdb ran MiXCR on the 5' RACE reads and lists one entry per CDR3 protein. The table shows some 1.5 million distinct CDR3 sequences, with 28% occurring only once. Points on this clonotype: Its antigen is not known.

Germline trimming cut 1 base from V and 5 bases from J; bases unmatched to any gene: 8. This CDR3 has 15 residues. CDR1 is SGHVS, CDR2 FQNEAQ, per germline. The chain couples TRBV7-8 to TRBJ2-7; 7 nucleotides align to TRBD1. This clonotype was sampled from a woman aged 25-40 years in good health. The sequenced sample was blood. The CDR3 sequence: CASSLGTGELHEQYF. CDR3 DNA sequence: TGTGCCAGCAGCTTAGGCACAGGGGAGTTACACGAGCAGTACTTC.